Each of the 10 T cell receptor beta chains below was sequenced from the same sample in a study of cytomegalovirus exposure and HLA in healthy donors. Use of 60 Vbeta and 13 Jbeta primers characterized the PCR. Using immunoSEQ multiplex PCR, the repertoire was profiled, and TCRdb retains in-frame clones only, with some absent. The sample shows 85,000 to 130,000 clones, around 10% of them seen only once. The sequencing sample was made of PBMCs. The receptors were gathered from a man in his forties in good health and CMV-seropositive.

This clone showed up just a few times. The chain employs TRBV4-1 and TRBJ2-7, with D possibly TRBD1 on 5 matching bases. The CDR3 consists of 13 residues. The V end was cut by 3 bases, the J end by 3 bases, with 9 bases between. In germline, CDR1 is MGHRA, CDR2 YSYEKL. CDR3: CASSHSRGYEQYF. The CDR3 DNA sequence: TGCGCCAGCAGCCACTCAAGGGGCTACGAGCAGTACTTC.

The chain combines TRBV15 with TRBJ1-5, with D perhaps TRBD1 (6 bases). CDR3 length equals 16 residues. V lost 1 base and J lost 5, with 15 bases in between. Germline V gene sequence: CDR1 LNHNV, CDR2 YYDKDF (reference sequence). The CDR3 region has the DNA TGTGCCACCAGCAGAGGGGCTGGGACACGCGATCAGCCCCAGCATTTT. This gives the protein CATSRGAGTRDQPQHF.

This chain links TRBV6-5 with TRBJ2-3, with D possibly being TRBD2 (5 bases). This CDR3 has 13 amino acids. The germline V gene encodes CDR1 MNHEY and CDR2 SVGAGI. With 6 bases removed from V and 6 bases from J, the gap between germline ends came to 13 bases. The CDR3 nucleotides are TGTGCCAGCAGGAGTGGGAGTGGTGATACGCAGTATTTT. Its protein is CASRSGSGDTQYF.

Only a few counts were recorded for this clone. The chain recombines TRBV5-6 with TRBJ2-7; 9 nucleotides line up with TRBD1. This CDR3 spans 14 amino acids. V lost 2 bases, J lost 9 bases, and 9 bases stayed unmatched. Germline V CDR1 and CDR2: SGHDT, YYEEEE. The CDR3: CASSLSLGQGRQYF. In DNA, the CDR3 is TGTGCCAGCAGCTTATCATTGGGACAGGGCCGGCAGTACTTC.

This clone was counted a few times. The chain recombines TRBV9 with TRBJ2-1; 8 nucleotides agree with TRBD1. Germline V gene data show CDR1 as SGDLS and CDR2 as YYNGEE. Trimming removed 4 bases from V and 0 bases from J; junction bases left unmatched: 3. This CDR3 comprises 15 residues. CDR3 nucleotide sequence: TGTGCCAGCAGCATACAGGGGGGCTCCTACAATGAGCAGTTCTTC. Translated: CASSIQGGSYNEQFF.

This chain uses TRBV12-2 with TRBJ1-1; the table names TRBD1, a call not compared with the DNA. TRBV12-2 counts as a pseudogene. CDR3 length: 16 amino acids. CDR3 region: CASRLGTDPMNTEAFF. In DNA, the CDR3 is TGTGCAAGTCGCCTCGGGACAGATCCTATGAACACTGAAGCTTTCTTT.

This clone appeared a few times. The gene calls are TRBV6-1 and TRBJ1-1; 7 bases are a match to TRBD1. CDR3 size: 13 residues. CDR1 is MNHNS and CDR2 is SASEGT in the germline V gene. V lost 9 bases, J lost 1 base, and 5 bases stayed unmatched. The CDR3 sequence is CARSRTGNTEAFF. CDR3 bases: TGTGCCAGAAGCCGGACAGGGAACACTGAAGCTTTCTTT.

This clone turned up a few times. The J gene is TRBJ2-3, the V gene TRBV18, with no clear D. This CDR3 spans 15 amino acids. V was pared by 6 bases and J by 2 bases, with 15 bases between. Per the germline V gene, CDR1 is KGHSH and CDR2 is LQKENI. The CDR3 bases are TGTGCCAGCTCTCCAGCGATACAGTACACAGATACGCAGTATTTT. Protein product: CASSPAIQYTDTQYF. The variable domain in full, with the rest retrieved from reference TRBV18 and TRBJ2-3, is NAGVMQNPRHLVRRRGQEARLRCSPMKGHSHVYWYRQLPEEGLKFMVYLQKENIIDESGMPKERFSAEFPKEGPSILRIQQVVRGDSAAYFCASSPAIQYTDTQYFGPGTRLTVL.

The J gene is TRBJ1-1, the V gene TRBV5-6, with 11 bases that match TRBD1. Germline CDR1 SGHDT, CDR2 YYEEEE. Trimming cost V 4 bases and J 12 bases; bases outside gene matches: 5. The CDR3 runs to 12 residues. CDR3 in DNA: TGTGCCAGCAGCCTGGGACAGGGGGTAACTTTCTTT. This gives the protein CASSLGQGVTFF.

The rearrangement joins TRBV19 to TRBJ2-3; TRBD2 matches 7 bases. With 6 bases clipped from V and 0 bases from J, the junction kept 9 bases outside the gene matches. The germline V gene encodes CDR1 LNHDA and CDR2 SQIVND (reference sequence). The CDR3 has 16 amino acids. The CDR3 spells CASSHGASGSTDTQYF. CDR3 coding DNA: TGTGCCAGTAGCCACGGAGCTAGCGGAAGCACAGATACGCAGTATTTT.